These 31 T cell receptor beta chains were sequenced from one sample in a study of patients and donors after allogeneic stem cell transplantation. MiXCR, applied by TCRdb to the RT-PCR reads, yields one record per CDR3 protein. The sample yields 800,000 to 1,000,000 distinct CDR3 sequences, under 20% seen once. The sequencing sample was made of blood, either unsorted or a sorted T cell fraction (not recorded which). All receptors come from a human donor who was either an allogeneic HSCT recipient or a stem cell or donor lymphocyte infusion donor (not recorded which). It is not recorded whose cells these are; they may come from a transplant donor.

In this sample, this clonotype turned up a few times. V gene TRBV25-1 combines with J gene TRBJ2-5; D remains unclear. The germline CDR1 and CDR2 sequences are MGHDK and SYGVNS. The CDR3 extends over 11 amino acids. Trimming left V 0 bases short and J 6 bases short, with 2 bases between. The CDR3 reads CASSEYQTQYF. The CDR3, as DNA: TGTGCCAGCAGTGAATATCAGACCCAGTACTTC.

This clonotype showed up just a few times. This chain links TRBV4-3 with TRBJ1-1, with D maybe TRBD1 (6 bases). Trimming took off 0 bases at V and 0 bases at J, with 11 bases between the two ends. Germline V gene lookup returns CDR1 LGHNA and CDR2 YSLEER. The CDR3 sequence is 16 residues long. The DNA for the CDR3 is TGCGCCAGCAGCCAAGATGGGGGACATATGAACACTGAAGCTTTCTTT. Translated: CASSQDGGHMNTEAFF.

The gene calls are TRBV20-1 and TRBJ1-1; 7 bases fit TRBD1. The CDR3 consists of 13 residues. Germline CDR1 and CDR2: DFQATT and SNEGSKA (reference sequence). The CDR3 DNA sequence: TGCAGCGCACGGGACAGAACGAACACTGAAGCTTTCTTT. Translating gives CSARDRTNTEAFF.

The CDR3 loop is CASSPRLAGETQYF. The DNA for the CDR3 is TGTGCCAGCAGCCCTAGACTAGCGGGAGAGACCCAGTACTTC. The rearrangement links TRBV7-9 to TRBJ2-5; 10 bases map to TRBD2. CDR3 length equals 14 residues. After removal of 5 bases from V and 4 bases from J, the junction contained 4 bases not matched to a gene. The V gene's germline CDR1 is SEHNR and CDR2 FQNEAQ (reference sequence).

The rearrangement links TRBV4-3 to TRBJ2-3; tentative D call: TRBD2 (5 bases). Deletions cut 0 bases from V and 4 bases from J, with 17 bases between. The CDR3 consists of 17 residues. In germline, CDR1 is LGHNA, CDR2 YSLEER. The CDR3 reads CASSQERSRGRADTQYF. Written as DNA, the CDR3 is TGCGCCAGCAGCCAAGAAAGAAGCCGGGGAAGAGCAGATACGCAGTATTTT.

This clonotype was seen more than once but under ten times. J is TRBJ2-3 and V is TRBV28; D is unresolved. CDR3 size: 15 residues. Trimming pared 2 bases from V and 2 bases from J, leaving 11 bases between. The germline CDR1 and CDR2 sequences are MDHEN and SYDVKM. The CDR3 is CASSLQTRYTDTQYF. The CDR3 DNA reads as TGTGCCAGCAGTTTACAGACCAGATACACAGATACGCAGTATTTT.

The chain couples TRBV7-2 to TRBJ2-4, with 7 bases that match TRBD1. The CDR3 totals 15 residues. Germline values: CDR1 SGHTA, CDR2 FQGNSA. J gave up 7 bases and V 1 base, and 7 bases lay outside the gene matches. In nucleotides, the CDR3 is TGTGCCAGCAGCTTAGGCGGGCAGGGGGTGAACATTCAGTACTTC. Translated, it gives CASSLGGQGVNIQYF. Full variable domain (missing parts from reference TRBV7-2 and TRBJ2-4): GAGVSQSPSNKVTEKGKDVELRCDPISGHTALYWYRQSLGQGLEFLIYFQGNSAPDKSGLPSDRFSAERTGGSVSTLTIQRTQQEDSAVYLCASSLGGQGVNIQYFGAGTRLSVL.

This clonotype has ten or more counts. The rearrangement uses TRBV12-3 or TRBV12-4 and TRBJ2-2, with unresolved D. Trimming stripped 11 bases from V and 4 bases from J, with 8 bases between. This CDR3 has 11 residues. The CDR3 region has the DNA TGTGCCTGTTGGGGCACCGGGGAGCTGTTTTTT. Translated, it gives CACWGTGELFF.

This clonotype was detected a few times. The V call is TRBV27, the J call TRBJ2-1; 7 nucleotides agree with TRBD2. Per the germline V gene, CDR1 is MNHEY and CDR2 is SMNVEV (reference sequence). Unmatched junction bases numbered 16, after V lost 5 bases and J lost 6 bases. The CDR3 has 17 residues. CDR3 in amino acids: CASSRISSGTTPNEQFF. The CDR3 bases are TGTGCCAGCAGTAGGATCTCGAGCGGGACTACCCCCAATGAGCAGTTCTTC.

Of note for this clonotype: At one of its ends the junction is not consistent with the germline gene, which may arise from a read error. This CDR3 is CSARDTSFSHEQYF. DNA for the CDR3: TGCAGTGCTAGAGATACCAGCTTCTCCCACGAGCAGTACTTC. The chain combines TRBV20-1 with TRBJ2-7; D remains unclear. Germline loops: CDR1 DFQATT, CDR2 SNEGSKA (reference sequence). CDR3 length: 14 amino acids.

In its sample, this clonotype was seen a few times. The DNA of the CDR3 is TGCAGTGCTAGAGTCCCGGGACAGGGCTACACCATATATTTT. Encoded protein: CSARVPGQGYTIYF. The chain uses TRBV20-1 and TRBJ1-3; 9 bases agree with TRBD1. The CDR3 extends over 14 amino acids. With V trimmed by 1 base and J by 8 bases, 6 bases remained unmatched. The germline V gene has CDR1 DFQATT and CDR2 SNEGSKA (reference sequence).

The chain joins TRBV4-1 to TRBJ2-3, with D tentatively TRBD1 or TRBD2 (5 bases each). The CDR3 has 17 residues. Between the trimmed V and J ends, which lost 0 bases and 6 bases, there was a span of 19 bases. CDR1 MGHRA and CDR2 YSYEKL come from the germline V gene. The CDR3 region is CASSQDQGFGGPDTQYF. CDR3 nucleotide sequence: TGCGCCAGCAGCCAAGACCAAGGGTTTGGGGGACCGGATACGCAGTATTTT.

In its sample, this clonotype was seen a few times. V is TRBV7-3 and J is TRBJ2-2, with TRBD2 matching 8 bases. Germline CDR1 SGHTA, CDR2 FQGTGA. Trimming took 3 bases from V and 3 from J; bases not matched to a gene: 9. The CDR3 has 17 amino acids. The CDR3 loop reads CASSFRTSMGDTGELFF. CDR3 nucleotide sequence: TGTGCCAGCAGCTTCCGGACTAGCATGGGGGACACCGGGGAGCTGTTTTTT.

The table lists this clonotype with a few counts. This chain joins TRBV6-1 and TRBJ2-2; 12 positions match TRBD2. Germline V gives CDR1 MNHNS, CDR2 SASEGT. CDR3 length equals 16 residues. J was trimmed by 4 bases and V by 5 bases; bases with no gene match: 5. The CDR3 DNA reads as TGTGCCAGCAGTCACCCTAGCGGGGGGGCCACCGGGGAGCTGTTTTTT. Residues: CASSHPSGGATGELFF.

The chain employs TRBV6-5 and TRBJ2-7, with 8 bases fitting TRBD1. J was trimmed by 5 bases and V by 4 bases; bases with no gene match: 10. This CDR3 spans 15 amino acids. The germline gives CDR1 MNHEY, CDR2 SVGAGI. The CDR3 protein is CASSSRGQGSHEQYF. Here the CDR3 DNA reads TGTGCCAGCAGTTCCCGCGGACAGGGTTCCCACGAGCAGTACTTC.

This sequence joins TRBV2 and TRBJ1-6, with a tentative D call TRBD1 (6 bases). V shed 8 bases and J shed 5 bases, with 10 bases lying between them. The germline V gene has CDR1 SNHLY and CDR2 FYNNEI. CDR3 size: 13 residues. The CDR3 is CASEGHHNSPLHF. In DNA, the CDR3 is TGTGCCAGCGAGGGACATCATAATTCACCCCTCCACTTT.

Only a few counts were recorded for this clonotype. The rearrangement uses TRBV20-1 and TRBJ1-1; TRBD1 matches 7 bases. Germline CDR1 and CDR2: DFQATT and SNEGSKA (reference sequence). V was pared by 4 bases and J by 1 base, with 6 bases of the junction left unmatched. The CDR3 runs 14 residues. CDR3 in amino acids: CSAKPRQGNTEAFF. CDR3 bases: TGCAGTGCTAAACCTCGACAGGGGAACACTGAAGCTTTCTTT.

The V call is TRBV7-3, the J call TRBJ2-1, with no clear D. Between the trimmed V and J ends, which lost 0 bases and 10 bases, there was a span of 10 bases. The CDR3 has 13 residues. CDR1 and CDR2 from the germline V gene are SGHTA and FQGTGA. CDR3 DNA sequence: TGTGCCAGCAGCTTAACTCCAGAGTTGGAGCAGTTCTTC. It codes for CASSLTPELEQFF.

This clonotype was counted only a few times. The rearrangement links TRBV5-1 to TRBJ1-2; weak D call: TRBD1 (6 bases). CDR1 is SGHRS, CDR2 YFSETQ, per germline. V lost 0 bases to trimming and J lost 3 bases, with 9 bases between them. CDR3 length equals 14 residues. The CDR3 spells CASSLEGHDYGYTF. In nucleotides, the CDR3 is TGCGCCAGCAGCTTGGAGGGACATGACTATGGCTACACCTTC.

V and J are TRBV12-3 or TRBV12-4 and TRBJ2-7; D remains unclear. V shed 1 base and J shed 2 bases, with 6 bases lying between them. The CDR3 runs 13 residues. CDR3 amino acids: CASSLVYTYEQYF. Written as DNA, the CDR3 is TGTGCCAGCAGTTTAGTCTATACCTACGAGCAGTACTTC.

This clonotype was found many times. The genes are TRBV5-5 and TRBJ2-5; 7 bases fit TRBD1. Germline V CDR1 and CDR2: SGHKS, YYEKEE (reference sequence). The CDR3 loop spans 14 amino acids. Losses at the gene ends were 4 bases for V and 2 bases for J; bases not matched to a gene: 5. CDR3 in amino acids: CASSPRGQQETQYF. CDR3 DNA: TGTGCCAGCAGCCCCCGGGGACAGCAAGAGACCCAGTACTTC.

The chain has TRBV5-5 and TRBJ2-7; D is ambiguous. The CDR3 extends over 13 amino acids. Germline values: CDR1 SGHKS, CDR2 YYEKEE (reference sequence). V lost 2 bases and J 2 bases, leaving 8 bases between the germline ends. CDR3 sequence (DNA): TGTGCCAGCAGCTTCACAGATCCCTACGAGCAGTACTTC. Amino acid sequence: CASSFTDPYEQYF.

This clonotype occurred a few times. DNA for the CDR3: TGTGCCAGCAGTCCCGGCGGGACTCGGGGGAACGAGCAGTACTTC. Translated, it gives CASSPGGTRGNEQYF. This chain links TRBV7-9 with TRBJ2-7, with D maybe TRBD2 (6 bases). V lost 6 bases and J 5 bases, leaving 20 bases between the germline ends. Per the germline V gene, CDR1 is SEHNR and CDR2 is FQNEAQ (reference sequence). The CDR3 spans 15 residues. Full variable domain (rest looked up from reference TRBV7-9 and TRBJ2-7): DTGVSQNPRHKITKRGQNVTFRCDPISEHNRLYWYRQTLGQGPEFLTYFQNEAQLEKSRLLSDRFSAERPKGSFSTLEIQRTEQGDSAMYLCASSPGGTRGNEQYFGPGTRLTVT.

A few counts support this clonotype. The chain has TRBV12-3 or TRBV12-4 and TRBJ1-5; TRBD1 matches at 9 bases. The CDR3 runs 14 residues. V shed 6 bases and J 7 bases; nucleotides not matched to a gene: 7. CDR3 bases: TGTGCCAGCAGCTCCGACAGGGGGGAACAGCCCCAGCATTTT. Protein sequence: CASSSDRGEQPQHF.

This chain joins TRBV20-1 and TRBJ1-3; tentatively, D is TRBD1 (6 bases). V lost 3 bases, J lost 8 bases, and 20 bases lay in between. The CDR3 spans 15 residues. Germline-derived CDR1 and CDR2 are DFQATT and SNEGSKA (reference sequence). Written as DNA, the CDR3 is TGCAGTGCTAGGGACAGCTCAACCCCCGGTGACACCATATATTTT. It translates to CSARDSSTPGDTIYF.

CDR3 residues: CASSLVTSGGHSSYF. The CDR3 DNA sequence: TGTGCCAGCAGCTTGGTGACTAGCGGGGGACATTCGTCGTACTTC. The chain uses TRBV5-5 and TRBJ2-7; TRBD2 matches at 12 bases. The CDR3 length is 15 residues. The V gene's germline CDR1 is SGHKS and CDR2 YYEKEE (reference sequence). With 0 bases clipped from V and 12 bases from J, the junction kept 10 bases outside the gene matches. Full variable domain (rest looked up from reference TRBV5-5 and TRBJ2-7): DAGVTQSPTHLIKTRGQQVTLRCSPISGHKSVSWYQQVLGQGPQFIFQYYEKEERGRGNFPDRFSARQFPNYSSELNVNALLLGDSALYLCASSLVTSGGHSSYFGPGTRLTVT.

This clonotype was seen ten or more times. The chain carries TRBV20-1 and TRBJ1-5, with 9 bases identical to TRBD1. The length of the CDR3 is 14 residues. Unmatched junction bases numbered 6, after V lost 2 bases and J lost 7 bases. The germline V gene has CDR1 DFQATT and CDR2 SNEGSKA (reference sequence). The CDR3 DNA reads as TGCAGTGCTAGAACCGGGACAGGGAAACAGCCCCAGCATTTT. This translates into CSARTGTGKQPQHF.

DNA for the CDR3: TGTGCCATCAGTTCCCGACTAGCGGGGGACCAAGAGACCCAGTACTTC. Its translation: CAISSRLAGDQETQYF. The chain recombines TRBV10-3 with TRBJ2-5; 12 bases fit TRBD2. Unmatched junction bases numbered 4, after V lost 5 bases and J lost 0 bases. In germline, CDR1 is ENHRY, CDR2 SYGVKD. The CDR3 totals 16 residues.

The sample holds a few counts of this clonotype. V is TRBV5-1 and J is TRBJ1-3; D is ambiguous. The CDR3 contains 16 residues. CDR1 is SGHRS and CDR2 is YFSETQ in the germline V gene. The V end was cut by 4 bases, the J end by 0 bases, with 14 bases between. The CDR3 DNA sequence: TGCGCCAGCAGCCCGAAGGCAGCCGACTCTGGAAACACCATATATTTT. Its protein is CASSPKAADSGNTIYF.

This clonotype was detected a few times. The chain is built from TRBV29-1 and TRBJ1-4; 7 positions agree with TRBD1. Germline V gene sequence: CDR1 SQVTM, CDR2 ANQGSEA. This CDR3 is built from 13 residues. J lost 5 bases, V lost 4 bases, and 4 bases had no gene match. CDR3 loop: CSVGQGKNEKLFF. Here the CDR3 DNA reads TGCAGCGTTGGACAGGGCAAAAATGAAAAACTGTTTTTT. The full variable domain, completed using reference TRBV29-1 and TRBJ1-4, is SAVISQKPSRDICQRGTSLTIQCQVDSQVTMMFWYRQQPGQSLTLIATANQGSEATYESGFVIDKFPISRPNLTFSTLTVSNMSPEDSSIYLCSVGQGKNEKLFFGSGTQLSVL.

This clonotype has a count of ten or more. Germline is not matched at one junction end, which may reflect a read error. The rearrangement links TRBV5-1 to TRBJ2-5; possibly TRBD2 for D (5 bases). This CDR3 is 14 amino acids long. Germline CDR1 and CDR2: SGHRS and YFSETQ. The CDR3 DNA follows: TGTGCCAGCAGTTTAGGAGGCGGAGAAGAGACCCAGTACTTC. It encodes CASSLGGGEETQYF.